A selection of T cell receptor beta chains follows, all from one sample in a study of CD8+CD57+ T cells in acquired aplastic anemia. TCRdb re-analysed the reads in MiXCR, keeping a single row per CDR3 protein. The data contain 450,000 to 600,000 distinct CDR3 sequences, roughly 34% of them singletons. Source material: sorted CD4+, CD8+, or CD8+CD57+ T cells (not recorded which) from PBMCs. These receptors were collected from a human donor with aplastic anemia. The CDR3 runs from the conserved cysteine through the conserved F or W. Each record gives: V gene, D gene, clone size, J gene, CDR3 DNA, CDR3 protein. The D gene is left open where the match is weak. Clone size is given for some rows only: seen once, a few or many times, or a class if the clone is expanded.

>TRBV10-3|NA|NA|TRBJ1-5
TGTGCCAGCAGTGCAGTCAGTCATTATAGCAATCAGCCCCAGCATTTT
CASSAVSHYSNQPQHF
>TRBV7-8|NA|many|TRBJ2-7
TGTGCCAGCAGCCCCATTCCGGTCTCCTACGAGCAGTACTTC
CASSPIPVSYEQYF
>TRBV25-1|NA|NA|TRBJ1-6
TGTGCTAAGGGCAGGGCGAATTCACCCCTCCACTTT
CAKGRANSPLHF
>TRBV12-3/TRBV12-4|NA|many|TRBJ1-1
TGTGCCAGCAGTTTATTACAACAGAACACTGAAGCTTTCTTT
CASSLLQQNTEAFF
>TRBV10-3|NA|few|TRBJ1-6
TGTGCCAGCAGTGGGTCGTCTGGGGGATCCTATAATTCACCCCTCCACTTT
CASSGSSGGSYNSPLHF
>TRBV5-6|NA|NA|TRBJ1-5
TGTGCCAGCAGCTTGGAGGGCCAGGGGCGAAATCAGCCCCAGCATTTT
CASSLEGQGRNQPQHF
>TRBV2|NA|many|TRBJ1-3
TGTGCCAGCAGTCCGCAGGTGCTGACTGGAAACACCATATATTTT
CASSPQVLTGNTIYF
>TRBV9|NA|NA|TRBJ2-1
TGTGCCAGCAGCGTAGGGTACAGGGATCACAATGAGCAGTTCTTC
CASSVGYRDHNEQFF
>TRBV6-1|NA|NA|TRBJ1-3
TGTGCCAGCAGTGCAGAGAACTCTGGAAACACCATATATTTT
CASSAENSGNTIYF
>TRBV29-1|NA|many|TRBJ1-2
TGCAGCACCCGAATCGGGTTGGGCTACACCTTC
CSTRIGLGYTF
>TRBV11-2|TRBD2|NA|TRBJ2-1
TGTGCCAGCAGCTTAGAAGTTGGGAGCGGGAGGGCGTACAATGAGCAGTTCTTC
CASSLEVGSGRAYNEQFF
>TRBV10-3|NA|few|TRBJ2-3
TGTGCCATCGGGTGGAATGGTGTGGCAGATACGCAGTATTTT
CAIGWNGVADTQYF
>TRBV19|NA|NA|TRBJ1-4
TGTGCCAGTAGCAGTAATAGGCGGCTTACTAATGAAAAACTGTTTTTT
CASSSNRRLTNEKLFF
>TRBV9|TRBD1|NA|TRBJ2-7
TGTGCCAGCAGCGCGACAGGGAACTACGAGCAGTACTTC
CASSATGNYEQYF
>TRBV9|TRBD2|NA|TRBJ2-5
TGTGCCAGCAGCGCACTAGCGGGGGCGCGAGAGACCCAGTACTTC
CASSALAGARETQYF
>TRBV30|NA|NA|TRBJ2-2
TGTGCCTGGCAATTAATGAAGGGAGTTGGGGAGCTGTTTTTT
CAWQLMKGVGELFF
>TRBV24-1|NA|many|TRBJ2-1
TGTGCCACCAGTGATTACGGGAATGAGCAGTTCTTC
CATSDYGNEQFF
>TRBV15|NA|many|TRBJ2-1
TGTGCCACCAGCAGAACTAGTGGCAATGAGCAGTTCTTC
CATSRTSGNEQFF
>TRBV2|NA|NA|TRBJ2-3
TGTGCCAGCGGTCGTGCCGGGACAGATACGCAGTATTTT
CASGRAGTDTQYF
>TRBV5-5|TRBD1|NA|TRBJ1-3
TGTGCCAGCAGCTGGGACAGAGACTCTGGAAACACCATATATTTT
CASSWDRDSGNTIYF
>TRBV7-2|NA|NA|TRBJ1-2
TGTGCCAGCAGCTTGGTTGAAGGCCATGGCTACACCTTC
CASSLVEGHGYTF
>TRBV29-1|TRBD1|many|TRBJ1-2
TGCAGCGTTGAAGATCCGAGGACACCAGGGGGGATCGAGTATGGCTACACCTTC
CSVEDPRTPGGIEYGYTF
>TRBV24-1|NA|once|TRBJ1-2
TGTGCCACCAGTGAAGTGACAGGAGGCTATGGCTACACCTTC
CATSEVTGGYGYTF
>TRBV6-2/TRBV6-3|NA|few|TRBJ1-1
TGTGCCAGCAGTGAGCGGTTGAACACTGAATCTTTCTTT
CASSERLNTESFF
>TRBV25-1|NA|NA|TRBJ2-4
TGTGCCAGCAGCACATTCTCGGGGCGAATAGGTCCCATTCAGTACTTC
CASSTFSGRIGPIQYF
>TRBV12-3/TRBV12-4|NA|many|TRBJ2-7
TGTGCCAGCAGTTTACGGCAGGTGGGGCCATACTTC
CASSLRQVGPYF